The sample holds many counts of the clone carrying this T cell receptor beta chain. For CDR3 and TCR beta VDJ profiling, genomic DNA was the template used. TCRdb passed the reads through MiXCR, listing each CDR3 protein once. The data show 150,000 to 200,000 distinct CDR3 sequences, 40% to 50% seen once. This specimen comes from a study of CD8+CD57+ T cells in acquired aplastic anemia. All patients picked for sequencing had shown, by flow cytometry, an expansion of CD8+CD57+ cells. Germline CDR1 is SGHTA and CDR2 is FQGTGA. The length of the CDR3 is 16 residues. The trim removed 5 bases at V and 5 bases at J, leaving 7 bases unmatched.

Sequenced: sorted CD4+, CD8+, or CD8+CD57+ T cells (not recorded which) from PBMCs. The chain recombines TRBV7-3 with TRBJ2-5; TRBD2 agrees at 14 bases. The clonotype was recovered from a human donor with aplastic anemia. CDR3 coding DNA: TGTGCCAGCAGCCCGGGGACTAGCGGGGGTGCTGAGACCCAGTACTTC. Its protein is CASSPGTSGGAETQYF.